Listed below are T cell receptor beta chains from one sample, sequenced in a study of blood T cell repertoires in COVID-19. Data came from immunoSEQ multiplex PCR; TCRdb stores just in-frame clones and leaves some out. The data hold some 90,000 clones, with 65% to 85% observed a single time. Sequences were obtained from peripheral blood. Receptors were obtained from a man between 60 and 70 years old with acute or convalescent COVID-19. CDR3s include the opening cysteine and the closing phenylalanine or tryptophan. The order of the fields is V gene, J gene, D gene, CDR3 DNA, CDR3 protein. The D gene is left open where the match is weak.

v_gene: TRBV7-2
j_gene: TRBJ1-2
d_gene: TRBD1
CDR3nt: TGTGCCAGCAGCTCACAGGGGGCGGTAAACTATGGCTACACCTTC
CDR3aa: CASSSQGAVNYGYTF

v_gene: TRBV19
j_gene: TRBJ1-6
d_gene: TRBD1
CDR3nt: TGTGCCAGTAGTCTAGCTTGGACAGGGGGGGATTCACCCCTCCACTTT
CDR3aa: CASSLAWTGGDSPLHF

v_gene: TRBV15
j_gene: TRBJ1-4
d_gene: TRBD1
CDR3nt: TGTGCCACCAGCAGAAATTTCCAGGGGGAAGGGGAAAAACTGTTTTTT
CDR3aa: CATSRNFQGEGEKLFF

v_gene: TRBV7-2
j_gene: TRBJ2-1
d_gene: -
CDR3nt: TGTGCCAGCAGCCCGACCGGAGGGAACAATGAGCAGTTCTTC
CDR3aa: CASSPTGGNNEQFF

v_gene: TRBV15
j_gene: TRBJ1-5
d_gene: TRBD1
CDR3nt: TGTGCCACCAGCAGAGATCGTCTTAGGACAGGGGCCAATCAGCCCCAGCATTTT
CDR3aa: CATSRDRLRTGANQPQHF

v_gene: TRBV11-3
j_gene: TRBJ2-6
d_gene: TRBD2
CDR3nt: TGTGCCAGCAGCTTTTTATTGGGAGGGGAATTCTCTGGGGCCAACGTCCTGACTTTC
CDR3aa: CASSFLLGGEFSGANVLTF

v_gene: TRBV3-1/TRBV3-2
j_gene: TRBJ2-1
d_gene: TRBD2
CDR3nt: TGTGCCAGCAGCCCTCGGACTAGCTTTAACTCCTACAATGAGCAGTTCTTC
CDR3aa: CASSPRTSFNSYNEQFF

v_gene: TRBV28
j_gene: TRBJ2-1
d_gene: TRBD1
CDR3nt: TGTGCCAGTATACCCGCCGGGACAGGGAACAATGAGCAGTTCTTC
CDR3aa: CASIPAGTGNNEQFF

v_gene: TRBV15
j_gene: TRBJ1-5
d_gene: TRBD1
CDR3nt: TGTGCCACCAGCAGAATGGACAGGGTAGATCAGCCCCAGCATTTT
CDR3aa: CATSRMDRVDQPQHF

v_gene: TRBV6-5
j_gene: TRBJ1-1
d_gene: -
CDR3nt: TGTGCCAGCAGTTACTCGCAGGGGAATGAGGAAGCTTTCTTT
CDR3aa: CASSYSQGNEEAFF